This TCR beta chain was observed in a study of blood T cell repertoires in COVID-19. Study-wide background: Donors in the United States, Italy and Spain gave samples during acute or convalescent COVID-19.

The CDR3 loop spans 15 amino acids. The germline V and J ends were trimmed by 2 bases and 0 bases, with 10 bases remaining between them. Germline-derived CDR1 and CDR2 are MRHNA and SNTAGT. Authors' processing steps: Quantification of nucleated cells was approximated via reference gene primer amplification. TCRdb keeps only in-frame clones here, not all; method: immunoSEQ multiplex PCR. The D gene and trimming were derived from the DNA, and the V and J assignments and clone size from that table. The table lists approximately 240,000 clones, more than 80% of them singletons, with around 1.3% in the top ten. Seattle cases were enrolled at active infection and followed longitudinally.

This TCR derives from a woman aged 25-40 years with COVID-19, enrolled during active disease. The chain employs TRBV6-4 and TRBJ1-1; no definite D call. Material: peripheral blood. CDR3 in amino acids: CASSDERAMNTEAFF. The CDR3 DNA is TGTGCCAGCAGTGACGAGAGGGCGATGAACACTGAAGCTTTCTTT.